Presented here are 21 T cell receptor beta chains from one specimen sequenced in a study of blood T cells in healthy people across ages. With a J-beta primer mix and a sample-barcoded 5' primer, a second PCR ran about 7 to 12 cycles. TCRdb passed the 5' RACE reads through MiXCR, listing each CDR3 protein once. The sample holds more than 700,000 distinct CDR3 sequences, about half seen once. Sequencing was carried out using blood. All receptors come from a man aged 80 or over in good health.

The rearrangement joins TRBV4-3 to TRBJ2-1; D might be TRBD2 (7 bases). The CDR3 has 15 amino acids. The V gene lost 0 bases and the J gene lost 9 bases, with 15 bases spanning the gap. Per germline, CDR1 LGHNA and CDR2 YSLEER. CDR3 sequence (DNA): TGCGCCAGCAGCCAAGACTGGCGGGGGCCCGGTGAGCAGTTCTTC. Translating it yields CASSQDWRGPGEQFF.

In the case of this clonotype: One base away lies a much larger clone, so this may be a sequencing read error. This chain joins TRBV5-1 and TRBJ2-7; D may match TRBD1 or TRBD2 (5 bases each). This CDR3 is built from 14 residues. The V end lost 4 bases, the J end lost 1 base, and 12 bases lay between the germline ends. Germline V CDR1 and CDR2: SGHRS, YFSETQ. The CDR3 is CASSAQGDSYEQYF. The CDR3 DNA follows: TGCGCCAGCAGCGCTCAGGGAGATTCCTACGAGCAGTACTTC.

The chain employs TRBV7-9 and TRBJ2-5; 9 bases are a match to TRBD2. The CDR3 spans 16 residues. Germline V CDR1 and CDR2: SEHNR, FQNEAQ (reference sequence). The V segment lost 5 bases and the J segment 4 bases; nucleotides outside the gene matches: 11. The DNA of the CDR3 is TGTGCCAGCAGCCCCATTGCGGGAGGGCTTTCAGAGACCCAGTACTTC. Protein product: CASSPIAGGLSETQYF.

This sequence joins TRBV10-3 and TRBJ2-1; perhaps TRBD2 as D (6 bases). The V gene's germline CDR1 is ENHRY and CDR2 SYGVKD. The CDR3 has 12 residues. V dropped 11 bases and J dropped 4 bases, with 12 bases sitting between them. Written as DNA, the CDR3 is TGTGCCTACCGGGACTTTTACAATGAGCAGTTCTTC. Amino acids: CAYRDFYNEQFF.

This clonotype has only a few counts. The CDR3 region has the DNA TGTGCCAGCAGTTATCCCCCGGGGACTAGCGGGATCGATGAGCAGTACTTC. It specifies CASSYPPGTSGIDEQYF. The chain recombines TRBV6-2 or TRBV6-3 with TRBJ2-5, with 13 bases lining up with TRBD2. The V segment lost 3 bases and the J segment 11 bases; nucleotides outside the gene matches: 15. The germline CDR1 and CDR2 sequences are MNHEY and SVGEGT. The CDR3 has 17 amino acids.

In DNA, the CDR3 is TGCAGTGCCCCCCGGACGGTGAACACTGAAGCTTTCTTT. Encoded protein: CSAPRTVNTEAFF. The chain recombines TRBV20-1 with TRBJ1-1, with no clear D. CDR3 length equals 13 residues. Trimming shortened V by 6 bases and J by 0 bases, and 11 bases separated the two germline ends. Germline V gene data show CDR1 as DFQATT and CDR2 as SNEGSKA (reference sequence).

The rearrangement links TRBV12-3 or TRBV12-4 to TRBJ2-1; 9 nucleotides line up with TRBD2. The CDR3 consists of 12 residues. Trimming at V came to 5 bases and at J to 8 bases, leaving 1 base not matched to a gene. For the CDR3, the DNA is TGTGCCAGCAGTGCGGGAGGGTATGAGCAGTTCTTC. It is translated as CASSAGGYEQFF.

In this sample, this clonotype turned up a few times. CDR3 region: CASRIGPSSYEQYF. In nucleotides, the CDR3 is TGCGCCAGCAGAATCGGTCCGAGCTCCTACGAGCAGTACTTC. The chain uses TRBV5-1 and TRBJ2-7; D is undetermined. This CDR3 has 14 amino acids. Germline lookup yields CDR1 SGHRS and CDR2 YFSETQ. Trimming left V 5 bases short and J 0 bases short, with 12 bases between.

The genes are TRBV7-9 and TRBJ1-1; the match to TRBD1 covers 8 bases. The ends lost 6 bases at V and 2 bases at J; junction bases unmatched: 8. Germline CDR1 and CDR2: SEHNR and FQNEAQ (reference sequence). CDR3 length: 15 residues. The CDR3 is CASSLRPGGNTEAFF. In nucleotides, the CDR3 is TGTGCCAGCAGTTTACGGCCAGGGGGCAACACTGAAGCTTTCTTT.

The chain links TRBV6-2 or TRBV6-3 to TRBJ2-1; tentative D call: TRBD1 (6 bases). The assigned J gene may be wrong: the sequence end matches TRBJ2-7 better. CDR3 length equals 15 residues. Germline V CDR1 and CDR2: MNHEY, SVGEGT. CDR3 bases: TGTGCCAGCAGGACAGGTGGGAGCTCCTACAATGAGCAGTACTTC. It codes for CASRTGGSSYNEQYF.

V gene TRBV29-1 combines with J gene TRBJ2-1, with D tentatively TRBD2 (5 bases). CDR1 and CDR2 from the germline V gene are SQVTM and ANQGSEA. CDR3 length equals 12 residues. V gave up 7 bases and J gave up 4 bases, with 11 bases separating them. The CDR3 loop reads CSGTPGYNEQFF. The CDR3 nucleotides are TGCAGCGGGACCCCGGGGTACAATGAGCAGTTCTTC.

Only a few counts were recorded for this clonotype. The chain is built from TRBV9 and TRBJ2-1; no firm D call. In germline, CDR1 is SGDLS, CDR2 YYNGEE. CDR3 size: 15 residues. V shed 0 bases and J shed 6 bases, with 13 bases lying between them. This CDR3 is CASSVATRRSNEQFF. In DNA, the CDR3 is TGTGCCAGCAGCGTAGCTACTCGCAGGAGCAATGAGCAGTTCTTC. Based on the CDR3 plus reference TRBV9 and TRBJ2-1, the full variable domain is DSGVTQTPKHLITATGQRVTLRCSPRSGDLSVYWYQQSLDQGLQFLIQYYNGEERAKGNILERFSAQQFPDLHSELNLSSLELGDSALYFCASSVATRRSNEQFFGPGTRLTVL.

The chain links TRBV20-1 to TRBJ2-3; 8 bases map to TRBD1. V shed 3 bases and J 0 bases; nucleotides not matched to a gene: 8. The CDR3 contains 16 residues. In germline, CDR1 is DFQATT, CDR2 SNEGSKA (reference sequence). The CDR3 region has the DNA TGCAGTGCTAGTACACAGGGGGTTGACAGCACAGATACGCAGTATTTT. This codes for CSASTQGVDSTDTQYF.

This chain links TRBV9 with TRBJ2-1; no reliable D call. Trimming left V 4 bases short and J 8 bases short, with 16 bases between. Germline CDR1 SGDLS, CDR2 YYNGEE. CDR3 length: 14 amino acids. CDR3 sequence (DNA): TGTGCCAGCAGCCGAGACTCACCTTGGGATGAGCAGTTCTTC. Protein product: CASSRDSPWDEQFF.

J is TRBJ2-3 and V is TRBV2, with 7 bases that match TRBD2. This CDR3 region has 14 residues. Germline-derived CDR1 and CDR2 are SNHLY and FYNNEI. V was clipped by 4 bases and J by 4 bases; unmatched bases: 5. The CDR3 bases are TGTGCCAGCAGTGCACGACTAGCACCAGATACGCAGTATTTT. Amino acids: CASSARLAPDTQYF.

The V call is TRBV11-2, the J call TRBJ2-5; D may be TRBD1 (7 bases). With 5 bases removed from V and 7 bases from J, the gap between germline ends came to 17 bases. Germline V CDR1 and CDR2: SGHAT, FQNNGV. The length of the CDR3 is 14 residues. The CDR3 bases are TGTGCCAGCAGCCCGACAGGGACTTGGGGGACCCAGTACTTC. Its protein is CASSPTGTWGTQYF.

The sample holds a few counts of this clonotype. This sequence joins TRBV7-2 and TRBJ2-5; tentative D call: TRBD1 (6 bases). The J call could be wrong; TRBJ2-7 is a better fit for the DNA end. CDR3 length: 12 residues. Germline CDR1 reads SGHTA; CDR2 reads FQGNSA. CDR3 nucleotide sequence: TGTGCCAGCAGCCGAAACAGGGACGAGCAGTACTTC. This sequence encodes CASSRNRDEQYF.

This clonotype was found many times. The V call is TRBV7-2, the J call TRBJ2-7; tentatively, D is TRBD2 (5 bases). Trimming removed 2 bases from V and 4 bases from J, with 12 bases in between. This CDR3 has 14 residues. The germline gives CDR1 SGHTA, CDR2 FQGNSA. CDR3 sequence reads: CASSLSGMVYEQYF. Written as DNA, the CDR3 is TGTGCCAGCAGCTTATCGGGGATGGTGTACGAGCAGTACTTC.

The chain links TRBV15 to TRBJ2-3, with D unresolved. The V end was cut by 0 bases, the J end by 3 bases, with 4 bases between. From germline, CDR1 is LNHNV and CDR2 YYDKDF (reference sequence). This CDR3 comprises 13 residues. CDR3 in amino acids: CATSRDLTDTQYF. The DNA for the CDR3 is TGTGCCACCAGCAGAGATTTGACAGATACGCAGTATTTT.

This chain joins TRBV3-1 and TRBJ2-5; 7 nucleotides line up with TRBD2. With V trimmed by 3 bases and J by 1 base, 8 bases remained unmatched. Germline assignment: CDR1 LGHDT and CDR2 YNNKEL (reference sequence). The CDR3 runs 16 residues. The CDR3 protein is CASSQAPGTTQETQYF. The CDR3 DNA reads TGTGCCAGCAGCCAGGCACCGGGGACTACCCAAGAGACCCAGTACTTC.

This clonotype was seen a handful of times. The chain uses TRBV5-1 and TRBJ2-1; D possibly matches TRBD1 or TRBD2 (5 bases each). The germline V gene encodes CDR1 SGHRS and CDR2 YFSETQ. The germline V and J ends were trimmed by 0 bases and 3 bases, with 10 bases remaining between them. The CDR3 consists of 15 residues. This CDR3 reads CASSLGDGRYNEQFF. In DNA form, the CDR3 reads TGCGCCAGCAGCTTGGGGGACGGCCGCTACAATGAGCAGTTCTTC.